The clone carrying this T cell receptor beta chain was picked up a small number of times. No antigen is known for it. Germline and genes here are mouse. With the read ending 4 residues before the CDR3 end, the germline J gene is used to fill in that end. Following RNA extraction, reverse transcription yielded cDNA that acted as the sequencing template. TCRdb's copy holds only in-frame clones and misses some; the assay was immunoSEQ multiplex PCR. The profile covers under 350,000 clones, none occurring a single time. This sample is drawn from a study of CD8+ T cells in alopecia areata. Looking at the study overall: It was roughly 6-10-week-old female C3H/HeJ mice that received skin from approximately 6-13-month-old C3H/HeJ graft donors with spontaneous alopecia.

Sorting of pooled cutaneous lymph node cells was based on CD4, CD8alpha, NKG2D, NKG2ACE and other markers. The CDR3 has 14 residues. Germline CDR1 reads NSQYPW; CDR2 reads LRSPGD (reference sequence). Study results and caveats: Across lesional scalp, and particularly alopecia totalis/universalis, clonality surpassed that of normal scalp. In patients, TCRs were shared less clearly than in mice, and HLA may possibly be involved.

The sequencing sample was made of CD4+ T cells sorted from a lymph node. The chain recombines TRBV1 with TRBJ2-5; 7 bases line up with TRBD2. The TCR comes from a C3H/HeJ mouse with alopecia areata. MHC haplotype here: H2-k. The CDR3 sequence is CTCSAMGGKDTQYF. The sequenced CDR3 bases are TGCACCTGCAGTGCGATGGGGGGAAAAGAC.